Each of the 3 T cell receptor beta chains below was sequenced from the same sample in a study of early T cells in non-severe SARS-CoV-2 infection. Each CDR3 protein is one row after TCRdb ran MiXCR on the 5' RACE reads. The data contain over 50,000 distinct CDR3 sequences, roughly 12% of them singletons. The source material was whole blood. These receptor sequences come from an adult who was a healthcare worker with PCR-confirmed SARS-CoV-2 infection or an uninfected control (not recorded which).

The chain uses TRBV29-1 and TRBJ2-2; D possibly corresponds to TRBD2 (5 bases). Germline-derived CDR1 and CDR2 are SQVTM and ANQGSEA. The CDR3 is 11 amino acids. Written as DNA, the CDR3 is TGCTCAATTGCCGGGGCCGGGGAGCTGTTTTTT. Its protein product is CSIAGAGELFF.

There are a few counts of this clonotype. The genes are TRBV29-1 and TRBJ2-1; 8 bases map to TRBD1. The CDR3 loop spans 11 amino acids. V shed 6 bases and J 13 bases; nucleotides not matched to a gene: 8. Germline lookup yields CDR1 SQVTM and CDR2 ANQGSEA. The CDR3 spells CSVVGTGSQFF. The CDR3 coding sequence is TGCAGCGTGGTCGGGACAGGCAGTCAGTTCTTC.

The chain carries TRBV20-1 and TRBJ2-5, with D perhaps TRBD1 or TRBD2 (5 bases each). Per germline, CDR1 DFQATT and CDR2 SNEGSKA (reference sequence). Trimming shortened V by 5 bases and J by 4 bases, and 14 bases separated the two germline ends. CDR3 length: 13 amino acids. The CDR3 is CSALSLRGETQYF. CDR3 in DNA: TGCAGTGCTCTATCTTTGAGGGGAGAGACCCAGTACTTC.